The 11 T cell receptor beta chains presented below share a single source sample, sequenced in a study of human T cells and chemical hapten exposure. Time point reported: pre-sensitization, week 0. Treatment in this sample: therapeutic diphenylcyclopropenone sensitization with weekly scalp DPC. TCRdb reprocessed the RACE reads with MiXCR, giving one entry per CDR3 protein. The sample yields roughly 90,000 distinct CDR3 sequences, 9.6% seen once. Sequencing used whole blood, obtained in connection with sensitization to the hapten diphenylcyclopropenone (DPC). These receptor sequences come from a woman in her forties with alopecia areata. Some clones in this sample may be carry-over from other donors' samples.

The table lists this clonotype with many counts. This sequence joins TRBV20-1 and TRBJ2-5; TRBD1 matches 10 bases. The CDR3 loop spans 15 amino acids. V was pared by 6 bases and J by 1 base, with 8 bases of the junction left unmatched. From germline, CDR1 is DFQATT and CDR2 SNEGSKA (reference sequence). The CDR3 nucleotides are TGCAGTGCCAGCCCTGGGGACAGGGGCCAAGAGACCCAGTACTTC. It codes for CSASPGDRGQETQYF.

V usage is TRBV30 and J usage is TRBJ1-1, with 7 bases lining up with TRBD1. This CDR3 comprises 15 residues. CDR1 is GTSNPN and CDR2 is SVGIG in the germline V gene (reference sequence). The trim removed 4 bases at V and 2 bases at J, leaving 10 bases unmatched. CDR3 nucleotide sequence: TGTGCCTGGACCCCGCCGGACAGGATCAACACTGAAGCTTTCTTT. This codes for CAWTPPDRINTEAFF.

The chain combines TRBV10-3 with TRBJ1-2; tentatively, D is TRBD1 (5 bases). The CDR3 totals 13 residues. The germline CDR1 and CDR2 sequences are ENHRY and SYGVKD. Trimming shortened V by 2 bases and J by 10 bases, and 14 bases separated the two germline ends. Written as DNA, the CDR3 is TGTGCCATCAGTGAGGCAGGGCCCCTTTTCTACACCTTC. Encoded protein: CAISEAGPLFYTF.

This chain uses TRBV5-5 with TRBJ2-4, with D tentatively TRBD2 (6 bases). Looked up from germline, CDR1 is SGHKS and CDR2 is YYEKEE (reference sequence). The V end was cut by 0 bases, the J end by 3 bases, with 13 bases between. This CDR3 spans 16 amino acids. The DNA for the CDR3 is TGTGCCAGCAGCTTGGATAACACCGGGGGCAAAAACATTCAGTACTTC. Translation: CASSLDNTGGKNIQYF.

This clonotype came up a few times. The chain links TRBV29-1 to TRBJ1-3, with D possibly TRBD1 on 5 matching bases. Trimming removed 0 bases at V and 4 bases at J, with 13 bases between. CDR1 SQVTM and CDR2 ANQGSEA come from the germline V gene. This CDR3 contains 15 residues. The CDR3 spells CSVEDPRDSGNTIYF. The CDR3, as DNA: TGCAGCGTTGAAGATCCTAGGGACTCGGGAAACACCATATATTTT.

In its sample, this clonotype was seen a few times. At one of its ends the junction is not consistent with the germline gene, which may arise from a read error. This sequence joins TRBV11-2 and TRBJ1-1; TRBD1 agrees at 7 bases. Germline CDR1 reads SGHAT; CDR2 reads FQNNGV. The CDR3 loop spans 13 amino acids. The CDR3 loop reads CASSSRQGFEVFF. The CDR3 nucleotides read TGTGCCAGCAGCTCCAGACAGGGCTTTGAAGTTTTCTTT.

There are a few counts of this clonotype. At one boundary the junction diverges from the germline segment, which might be a read error. V is TRBV5-5 and J is TRBJ1-6; 7 bases fit TRBD1. In germline, CDR1 is SGHKS, CDR2 YYEKEE (reference sequence). The CDR3 length is 15 residues. DNA of the CDR3: TGTGCCAGCAGCCAATGGACAGGAAATAATTCACCCCTCCACTTC. Translating it yields CASSQWTGNNSPLHF.

In its sample, this clonotype was seen many times. This sequence joins TRBV4-3 and TRBJ2-3; D is possibly TRBD2 (5 bases). The CDR3 is 15 amino acids. V lost 0 bases and J lost 6, with 13 bases in between. Germline CDR1 reads LGHNA; CDR2 reads YSLEER. The CDR3 nucleotides read TGCGCCAGCAGCCAAGATCGGAAGCGCGGGGATACGCAGTATTTT. The encoded protein is CASSQDRKRGDTQYF.

This clonotype has a count of ten or more. The V and J genes are TRBV4-2 and TRBJ2-7; 10 bases are shared with TRBD1. The V gene's germline CDR1 is LGHNA and CDR2 YNFKEQ. CDR3 length: 16 residues. J lost 5 bases, V lost 0 bases, and 7 bases had no gene match. CDR3: CASSQDPGQGSHEQYF. The CDR3 coding sequence is TGTGCCAGCAGCCAAGACCCGGGACAGGGGTCTCACGAGCAGTACTTC.

This clonotype was counted a few times. This chain links TRBV12-3 or TRBV12-4 with TRBJ2-5; no reliable D call. There are 14 residues in the CDR3. Trimming took 7 bases from V and 0 from J, leaving 12 bases between them. CDR3 residues: CASTVNSNQETQYF. DNA for the CDR3: TGTGCCAGCACCGTTAATAGTAACCAAGAGACCCAGTACTTC.

This clonotype has a count of ten or more. This chain links TRBV27 with TRBJ1-6; 8 nucleotides agree with TRBD1. CDR1 is MNHEY, CDR2 SMNVEV, per germline (reference sequence). The CDR3 consists of 16 residues. The trim removed 9 bases at V and 14 bases at J, leaving 21 bases unmatched. CDR3 amino acids: CASKESSDRAIRALHF. CDR3 coding DNA: TGTGCCAGTAAGGAAAGCTCGGACAGGGCCATAAGGGCCCTCCACTTT.